This note documents a single T cell receptor beta chain sequence. No antigen is known for it. The assay was immunoSEQ multiplex PCR, and TCRdb's table has in-frame clones only and misses some. The sample includes 15,000 to 20,000 clones, roughly 76% of them seen just once. V was clipped by 0 bases and J by 8 bases, with 14 bases between them. Germline V gives CDR1 LGHNA, CDR2 YNFKEQ. The CDR3 has 14 amino acids. The data stem from a study of T cell responses to AZD1222 COVID-19 vaccine. Study-wide findings and caveats: Donors were chiefly white British, with a greater number of females, and clonal diversity was perhaps underestimated. Baseline serostatus was positive in only six AZD1222 recipients. Repertoires were sampled only after the peak T cell response.

This clonotype was sampled from an adult who received the AZD1222 COVID-19 vaccine. The gene calls are TRBV4-2 and TRBJ2-7; possibly TRBD2 for D (5 bases). Sequencing used peripheral blood, obtained 28 days after the second AZD1222 dose. This chain's CDR3 is CASSQDFARRQQYF. The DNA for the CDR3 is TGTGCCAGCAGCCAAGATTTTGCCAGGAGGCAGCAGTACTTC.